This T cell receptor beta chain is from a study of T cells in women clearing cervical HPV infection. Study-wide points: Repertoire richness, not evenness, was significantly elevated in CIN3+ cases versus controls. Richness plus V gene abundances separated cases from controls with AUC roughly 0.85. Associations may precede or follow infection; HPV-specific or memory T cells were not isolated.

On this clone: Its antigen is unknown. With the read ending 3 residues before the CDR3 end, the germline J gene is used to fill in that end.

This CDR3 comprises 12 residues. The germline gives CDR1 SGHTA, CDR2 FQGNSA. Trimming took 1 base from V and 5 from J, leaving 5 bases between them. TCRdb's copy holds only in-frame clones and misses some; the assay was immunoSEQ multiplex PCR. The sample features about 23,000 clones, with roughly 9% in its top ten. This TCR was recovered from a woman aged 18-70 years with a cervical HPV16 infection that either progressed to CIN3+ or cleared (not recorded which). Source material: blood buffy coat. This rearrangement joins TRBV7-2 to TRBJ1-2; the D is unclear. The CDR3 protein is CASSLGGYGYTF. Incomplete CDR3 DNA: TGTGCCAGCAGCTTAGGAGGGTATGGC.